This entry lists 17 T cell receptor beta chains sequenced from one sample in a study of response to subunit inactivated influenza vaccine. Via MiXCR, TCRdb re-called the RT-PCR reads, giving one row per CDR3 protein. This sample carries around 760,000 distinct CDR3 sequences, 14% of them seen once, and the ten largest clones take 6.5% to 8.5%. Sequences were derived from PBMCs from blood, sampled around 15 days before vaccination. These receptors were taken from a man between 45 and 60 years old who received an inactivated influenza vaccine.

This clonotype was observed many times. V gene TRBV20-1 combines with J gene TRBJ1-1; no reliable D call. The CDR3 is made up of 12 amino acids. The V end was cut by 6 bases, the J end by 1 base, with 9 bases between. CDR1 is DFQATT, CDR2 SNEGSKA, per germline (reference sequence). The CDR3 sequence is CSAFYPNTEAFF. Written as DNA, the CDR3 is TGCAGTGCCTTTTACCCGAACACTGAAGCTTTCTTT.

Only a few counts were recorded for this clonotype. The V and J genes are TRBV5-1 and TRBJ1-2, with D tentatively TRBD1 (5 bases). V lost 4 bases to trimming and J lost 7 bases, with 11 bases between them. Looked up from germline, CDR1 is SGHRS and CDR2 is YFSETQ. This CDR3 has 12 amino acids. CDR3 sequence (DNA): TGCGCCAGCAGCGCCGGGGCAGGTGGCTACACCTTC. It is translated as CASSAGAGGYTF.

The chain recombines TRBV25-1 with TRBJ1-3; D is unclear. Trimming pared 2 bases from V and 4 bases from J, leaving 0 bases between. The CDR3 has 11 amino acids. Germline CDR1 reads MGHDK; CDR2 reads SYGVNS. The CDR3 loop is CASSEGNTIYF. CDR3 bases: TGTGCCAGCAGTGAAGGAAACACCATATATTTT.

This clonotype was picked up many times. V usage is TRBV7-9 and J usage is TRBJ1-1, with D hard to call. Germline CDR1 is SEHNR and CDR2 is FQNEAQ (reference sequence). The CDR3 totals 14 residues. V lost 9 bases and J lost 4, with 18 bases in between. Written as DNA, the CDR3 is TGTGCCAGTCAGAGCTTGGGCAGCATCACTGAAGCTTTCTTT. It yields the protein CASQSLGSITEAFF.

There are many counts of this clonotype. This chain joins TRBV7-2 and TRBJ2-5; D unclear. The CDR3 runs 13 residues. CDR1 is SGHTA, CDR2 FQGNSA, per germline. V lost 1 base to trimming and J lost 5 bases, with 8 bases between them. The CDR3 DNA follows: TGTGCCAGCAGCTTAGTCGGGTTCGAGACCCAGTACTTC. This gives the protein CASSLVGFETQYF.

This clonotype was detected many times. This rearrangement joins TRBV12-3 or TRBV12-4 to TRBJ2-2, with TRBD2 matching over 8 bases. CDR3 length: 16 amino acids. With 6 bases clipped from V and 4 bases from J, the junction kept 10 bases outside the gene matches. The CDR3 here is CASSRDASGPTGELFF. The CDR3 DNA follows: TGTGCCAGCAGCCGAGACGCTAGCGGGCCCACCGGGGAGCTGTTTTTT.

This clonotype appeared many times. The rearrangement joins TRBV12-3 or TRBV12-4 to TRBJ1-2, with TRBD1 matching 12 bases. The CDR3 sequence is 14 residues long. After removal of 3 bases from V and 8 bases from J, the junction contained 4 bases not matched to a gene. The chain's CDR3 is CASSLAGTGGGYTF. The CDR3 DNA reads TGTGCCAGCAGTTTGGCCGGGACAGGGGGCGGCTACACCTTC.

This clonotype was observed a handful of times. The CDR3 region has the DNA TGTGCCAGCAGTTTCGTCCGAGGTGGAACTGAAGCTTTCTTT. This gives the protein CASSFVRGGTEAFF. The genes are TRBV12-3 or TRBV12-4 and TRBJ1-1; no definite D call. This CDR3 is built from 14 residues. V dropped 3 bases and J dropped 5 bases, with 13 bases sitting between them.

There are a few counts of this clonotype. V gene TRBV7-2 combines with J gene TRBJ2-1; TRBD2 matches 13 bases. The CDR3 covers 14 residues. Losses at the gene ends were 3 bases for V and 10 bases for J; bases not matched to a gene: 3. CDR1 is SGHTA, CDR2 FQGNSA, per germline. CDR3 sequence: CASSFGLAGDEQFF. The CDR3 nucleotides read TGTGCCAGCAGCTTCGGACTAGCGGGAGACGAGCAGTTCTTC.

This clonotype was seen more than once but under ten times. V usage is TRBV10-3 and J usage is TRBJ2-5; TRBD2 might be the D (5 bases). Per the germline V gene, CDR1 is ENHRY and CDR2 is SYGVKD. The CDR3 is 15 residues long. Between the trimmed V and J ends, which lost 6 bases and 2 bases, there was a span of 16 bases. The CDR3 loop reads CAISPRAVSQETQYF. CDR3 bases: TGTGCCATCAGCCCCAGAGCGGTTTCTCAAGAGACCCAGTACTTC.

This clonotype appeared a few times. The CDR3 region is CASSQAGRATDTQYF. The CDR3 DNA is TGCGCCAGCAGCCAAGCGGGGAGGGCGACAGATACGCAGTATTTT. The J gene is TRBJ2-3, the V gene TRBV5-1, with 7 bases aligning to TRBD2. The germline V gene has CDR1 SGHRS and CDR2 YFSETQ. Unmatched junction bases numbered 8, after V lost 4 bases and J lost 3 bases. The CDR3 runs to 15 residues.

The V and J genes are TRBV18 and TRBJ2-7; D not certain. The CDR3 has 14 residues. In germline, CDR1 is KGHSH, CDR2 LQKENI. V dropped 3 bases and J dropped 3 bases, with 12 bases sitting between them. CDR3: CASSPGSQNYEQYF. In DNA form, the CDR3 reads TGTGCCAGCTCACCGGGATCCCAAAACTACGAGCAGTACTTC.

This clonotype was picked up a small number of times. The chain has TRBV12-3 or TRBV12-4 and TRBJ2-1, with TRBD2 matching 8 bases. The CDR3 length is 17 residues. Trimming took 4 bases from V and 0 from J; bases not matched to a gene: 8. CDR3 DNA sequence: TGTGCCAGCAGTTCCCTCAGCGGGAGAGTCTCCTACAATGAGCAGTTCTTC. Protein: CASSSLSGRVSYNEQFF.

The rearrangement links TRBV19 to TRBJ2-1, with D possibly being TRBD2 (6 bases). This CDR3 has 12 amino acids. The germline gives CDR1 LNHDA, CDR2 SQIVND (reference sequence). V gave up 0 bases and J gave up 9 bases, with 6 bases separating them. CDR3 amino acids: CASSIEGGEQFF. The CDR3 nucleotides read TGTGCCAGTAGTATAGAGGGGGGTGAGCAGTTCTTC.

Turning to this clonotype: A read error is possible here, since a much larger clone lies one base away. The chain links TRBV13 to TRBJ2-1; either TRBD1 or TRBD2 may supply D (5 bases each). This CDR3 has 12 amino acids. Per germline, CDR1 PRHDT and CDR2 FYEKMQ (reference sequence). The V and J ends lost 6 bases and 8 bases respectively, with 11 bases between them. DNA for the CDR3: TGTGCCAGCAGATTAAGGGGAGATGAGCAGTTCTTC. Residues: CASRLRGDEQFF. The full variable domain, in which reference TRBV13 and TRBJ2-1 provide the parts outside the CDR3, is AAGVIQSPRHLIKEKRETATLKCYPIPRHDTVYWYQQGPGQDPQFLISFYEKMQSDKGSIPDRFSAQQFSDYHSELNMSSLELGDSALYFCASRLRGDEQFFGPGTRLTVL.

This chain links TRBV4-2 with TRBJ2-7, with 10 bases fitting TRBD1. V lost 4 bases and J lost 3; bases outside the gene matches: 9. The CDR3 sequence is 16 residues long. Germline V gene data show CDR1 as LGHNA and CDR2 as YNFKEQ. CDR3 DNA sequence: TGTGCCAGCAGCCGCTACGGGACAGGGGTTAACTACGAGCAGTACTTC. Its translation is CASSRYGTGVNYEQYF.

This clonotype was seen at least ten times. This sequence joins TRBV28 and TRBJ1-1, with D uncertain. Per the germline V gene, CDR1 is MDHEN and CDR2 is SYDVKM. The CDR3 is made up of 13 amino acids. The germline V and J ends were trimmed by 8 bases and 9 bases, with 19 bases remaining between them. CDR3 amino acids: CASRSHGSLKAFF. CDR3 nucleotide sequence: TGTGCCAGCCGCTCACATGGGTCGCTGAAAGCTTTCTTT.